Sequencing of this TCR beta chain was carried out in a study of cytomegalovirus exposure and HLA in healthy donors. Study information: There were 85 million or so unique TCRs (from HLA-typed donors) in an early data release.

Study findings and constraints: Follow-up analysis found HLA locus-dependent TCR association rates, highest for DRB1 and lowest for HLA-C. Follow-up analysis later connected one missense variant in DCLRE1C with trimming of TCR beta V- and J-genes.

The primer mix had 60 Vbeta and 13 Jbeta primers. TCRdb keeps only in-frame clones here, not all; method: immunoSEQ multiplex PCR. The sample has about 130,000 clones; about 74% are singletons. As regards this clone: As yet, its antigen is unknown.

CDR1 LNHDA and CDR2 SQIVND come from the germline V gene (reference sequence). V was pared by 5 bases and J by 0 bases, with 2 bases of the junction left unmatched. This CDR3 spans 15 amino acids. This sequence joins TRBV19 and TRBJ1-4; TRBD1 matches 8 bases. This TCR was sampled from a woman aged 45-60 years in good health and CMV-seropositive. Sequencing was performed on PBMCs. Written as DNA, the CDR3 is TGTGCCAGTAGTTTACAGGGGGCAACTAATGAAAAACTGTTTTTT. Translation: CASSLQGATNEKLFF.